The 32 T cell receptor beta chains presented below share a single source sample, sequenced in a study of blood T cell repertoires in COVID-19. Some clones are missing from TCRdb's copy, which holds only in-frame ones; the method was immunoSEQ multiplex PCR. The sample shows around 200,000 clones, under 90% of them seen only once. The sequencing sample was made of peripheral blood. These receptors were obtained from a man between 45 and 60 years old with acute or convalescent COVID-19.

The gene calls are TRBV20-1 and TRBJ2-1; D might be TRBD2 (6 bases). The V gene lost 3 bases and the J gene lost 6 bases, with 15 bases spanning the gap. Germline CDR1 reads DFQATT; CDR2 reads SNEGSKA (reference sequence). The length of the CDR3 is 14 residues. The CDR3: CSASIAASLNEQFF. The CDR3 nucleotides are TGCAGTGCTAGTATAGCGGCCTCACTCAATGAGCAGTTCTTC.

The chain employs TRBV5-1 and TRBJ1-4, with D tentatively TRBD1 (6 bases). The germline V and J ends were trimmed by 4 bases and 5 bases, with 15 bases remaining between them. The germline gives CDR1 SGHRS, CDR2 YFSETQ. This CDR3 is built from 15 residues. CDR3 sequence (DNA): TGCGCCAGCAGCGCTGGACAGCCCATGAATGAAAAACTGTTTTTT. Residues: CASSAGQPMNEKLFF.

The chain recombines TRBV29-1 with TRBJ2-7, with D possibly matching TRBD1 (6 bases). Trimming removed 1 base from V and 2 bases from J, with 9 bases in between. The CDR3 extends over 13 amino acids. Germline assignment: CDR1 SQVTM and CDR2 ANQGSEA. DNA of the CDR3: TGCAGCGTTGAAGGGGACACGGCCTACGAGCAGTACTTC. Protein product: CSVEGDTAYEQYF.

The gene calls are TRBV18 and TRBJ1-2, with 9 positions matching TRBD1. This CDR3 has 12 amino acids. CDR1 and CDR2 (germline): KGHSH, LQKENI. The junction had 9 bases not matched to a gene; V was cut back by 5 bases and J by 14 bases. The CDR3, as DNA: TGTGCCAGCTCAATGGGACAGGGATCAGAAACCTTC. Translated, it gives CASSMGQGSETF.

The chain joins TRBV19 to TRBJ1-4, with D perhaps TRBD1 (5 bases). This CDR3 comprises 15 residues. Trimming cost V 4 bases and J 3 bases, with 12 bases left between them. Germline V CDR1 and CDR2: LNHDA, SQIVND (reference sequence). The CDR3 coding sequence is TGTGCCAGTAGTAAATTGACAGCCGCTAATGAAAAACTGTTTTTT. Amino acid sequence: CASSKLTAANEKLFF.

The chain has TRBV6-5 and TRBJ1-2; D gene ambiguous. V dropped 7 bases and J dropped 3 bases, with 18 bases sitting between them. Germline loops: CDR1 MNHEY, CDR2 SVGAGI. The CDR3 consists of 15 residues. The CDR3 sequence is CASIGREGLDYGYTF. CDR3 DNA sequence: TGTGCCAGCATTGGTCGGGAAGGGTTAGACTATGGCTACACCTTC.

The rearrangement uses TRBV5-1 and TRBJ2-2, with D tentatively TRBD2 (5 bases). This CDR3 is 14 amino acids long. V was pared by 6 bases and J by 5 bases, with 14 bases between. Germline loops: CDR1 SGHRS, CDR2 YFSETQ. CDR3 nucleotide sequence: TGCGCCAGCAATAACGAGGGTTATACCGGGGAGCTGTTTTTT. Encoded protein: CASNNEGYTGELFF.

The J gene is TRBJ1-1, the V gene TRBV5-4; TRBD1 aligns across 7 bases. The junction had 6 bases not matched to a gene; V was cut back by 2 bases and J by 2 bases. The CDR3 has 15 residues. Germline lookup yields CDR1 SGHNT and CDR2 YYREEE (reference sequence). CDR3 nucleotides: TGTGCCAGCAGCTTCAACACAGGGGTAAACACTGAAGCTTTCTTT. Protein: CASSFNTGVNTEAFF.

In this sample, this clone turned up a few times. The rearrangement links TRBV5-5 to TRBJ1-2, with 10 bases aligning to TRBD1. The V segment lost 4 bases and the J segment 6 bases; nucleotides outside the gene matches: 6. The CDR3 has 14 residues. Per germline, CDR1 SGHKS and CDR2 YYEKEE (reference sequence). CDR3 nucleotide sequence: TGTGCCAGCAGCGAAGACAGGGGGCTTGATGGCTACACCTTC. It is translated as CASSEDRGLDGYTF.

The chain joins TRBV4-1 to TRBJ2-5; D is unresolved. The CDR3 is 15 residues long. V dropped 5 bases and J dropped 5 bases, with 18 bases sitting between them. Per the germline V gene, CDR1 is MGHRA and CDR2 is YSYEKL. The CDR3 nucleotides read TGCGCCAGCAGCGGGTTACACGGGTTGAGTGAGACCCAGTACTTC. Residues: CASSGLHGLSETQYF.

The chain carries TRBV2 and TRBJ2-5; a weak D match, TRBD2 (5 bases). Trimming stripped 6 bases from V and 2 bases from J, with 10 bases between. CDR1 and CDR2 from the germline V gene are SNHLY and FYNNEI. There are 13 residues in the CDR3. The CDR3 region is CASRSGIQETQYF. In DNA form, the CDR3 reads TGTGCCAGCAGATCGGGGATTCAAGAGACCCAGTACTTC. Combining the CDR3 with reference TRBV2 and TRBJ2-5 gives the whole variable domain EPEVTQTPSHQVTQMGQEVILRCVPISNHLYFYWYRQILGQKVEFLVSFYNNEISEKSEIFDDQFSVERPDGSNFTLKIRSTKLEDSAMYFCASRSGIQETQYFGPGTRLLVL.

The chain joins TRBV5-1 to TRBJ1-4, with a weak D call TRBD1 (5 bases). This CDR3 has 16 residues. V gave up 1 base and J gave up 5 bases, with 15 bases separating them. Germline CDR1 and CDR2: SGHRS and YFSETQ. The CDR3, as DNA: TGCGCCAGCAGCTTGTTCGGGGGTGCCGACAATGAAAAACTGTTTTTT. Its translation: CASSLFGGADNEKLFF.

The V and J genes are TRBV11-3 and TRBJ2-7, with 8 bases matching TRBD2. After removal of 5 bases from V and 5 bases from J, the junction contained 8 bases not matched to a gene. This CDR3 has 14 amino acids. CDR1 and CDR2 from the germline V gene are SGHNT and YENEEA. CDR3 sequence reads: CASSLRGGADEQYF. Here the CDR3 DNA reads TGTGCCAGCAGCCTCCGGGGGGGGGCGGACGAGCAGTACTTC.

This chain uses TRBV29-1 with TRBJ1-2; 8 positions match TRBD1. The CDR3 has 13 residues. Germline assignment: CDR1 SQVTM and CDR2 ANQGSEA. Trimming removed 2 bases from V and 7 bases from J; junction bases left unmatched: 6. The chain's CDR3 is CSVERQGASGYTF. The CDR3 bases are TGCAGCGTTGAAAGGCAGGGGGCCTCTGGCTACACCTTC.

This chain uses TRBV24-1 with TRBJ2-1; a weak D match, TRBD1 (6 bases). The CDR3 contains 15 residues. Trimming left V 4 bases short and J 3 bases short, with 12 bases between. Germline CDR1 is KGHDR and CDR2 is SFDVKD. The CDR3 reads CATSDTGSNYNEQFF. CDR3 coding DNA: TGTGCCACCAGTGACACAGGGTCGAACTACAATGAGCAGTTCTTC.

Written as DNA, the CDR3 is TGTGCCAGCAGCTTAGGCCCAACCGGGACAGGGAACTCTGGGGCCAACGTCCTGACTTTC. This encodes CASSLGPTGTGNSGANVLTF. The rearrangement joins TRBV7-3 to TRBJ2-6; 9 bases align to TRBD1. CDR3 length: 20 residues. CDR1 SGHTA and CDR2 FQGTGA come from the germline V gene. Trimming at V came to 2 bases and at J to 0 bases, leaving 11 bases not matched to a gene.

CDR3 sequence (DNA): TGTGCCACCAGATCCGCGGGGGAGAACACCGGGGAGCTGTTTTTT. Its protein is CATRSAGENTGELFF. The chain combines TRBV24-1 with TRBJ2-2; 7 bases align to TRBD2. This CDR3 is built from 15 residues. Trimming removed 7 bases from V and 1 base from J; junction bases left unmatched: 5. The germline gives CDR1 KGHDR, CDR2 SFDVKD.

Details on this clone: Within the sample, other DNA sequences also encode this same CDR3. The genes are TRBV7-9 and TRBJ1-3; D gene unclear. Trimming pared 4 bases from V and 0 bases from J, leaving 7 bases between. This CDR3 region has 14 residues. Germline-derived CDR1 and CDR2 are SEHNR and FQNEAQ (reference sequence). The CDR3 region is CASSSRSSGNTIYF. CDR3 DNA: TGTGCCAGCAGCTCGAGGAGCTCTGGAAACACCATATATTTT.

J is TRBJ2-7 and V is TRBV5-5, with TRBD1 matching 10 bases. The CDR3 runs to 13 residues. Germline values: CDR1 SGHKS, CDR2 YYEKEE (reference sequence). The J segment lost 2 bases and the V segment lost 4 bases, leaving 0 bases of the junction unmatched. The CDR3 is CASSGQGAYEQYF. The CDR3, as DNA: TGTGCCAGCAGCGGACAGGGGGCCTACGAGCAGTACTTC.

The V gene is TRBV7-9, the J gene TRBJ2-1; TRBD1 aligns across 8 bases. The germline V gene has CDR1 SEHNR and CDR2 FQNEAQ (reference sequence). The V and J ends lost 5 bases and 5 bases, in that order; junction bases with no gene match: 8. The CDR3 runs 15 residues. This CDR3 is CASSPGTGLDNEQFF. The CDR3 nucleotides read TGTGCCAGCAGCCCGGGGACAGGTCTCGACAATGAGCAGTTCTTC.

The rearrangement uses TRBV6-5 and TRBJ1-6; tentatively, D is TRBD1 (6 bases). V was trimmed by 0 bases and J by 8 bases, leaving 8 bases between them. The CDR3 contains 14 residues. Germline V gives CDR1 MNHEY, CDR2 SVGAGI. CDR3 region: CASSYSQGHSPLHF. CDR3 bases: TGTGCCAGCAGTTACTCGCAGGGGCATTCACCCCTCCACTTT.

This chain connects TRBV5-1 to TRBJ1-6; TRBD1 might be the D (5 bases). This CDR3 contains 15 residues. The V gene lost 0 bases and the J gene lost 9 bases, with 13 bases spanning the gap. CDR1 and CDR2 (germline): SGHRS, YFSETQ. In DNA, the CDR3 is TGCGCCAGCAGCTTGGGGCGTCAGGGTGCTTCACCCCTCCACTTT. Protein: CASSLGRQGASPLHF.

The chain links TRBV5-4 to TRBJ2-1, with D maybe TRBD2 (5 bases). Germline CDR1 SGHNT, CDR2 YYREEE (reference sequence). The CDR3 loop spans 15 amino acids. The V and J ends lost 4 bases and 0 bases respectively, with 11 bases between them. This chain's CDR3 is CASSSGPSSYNEQFF. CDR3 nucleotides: TGTGCCAGCAGCAGCGGACCTAGCTCCTACAATGAGCAGTTCTTC.

The CDR3 bases are TGTGCCAGCAGCCCGGGACAGAAGCACACTGAAGCTTTCTTT. Protein sequence: CASSPGQKHTEAFF. This sequence joins TRBV7-9 and TRBJ1-1, with 7 bases that match TRBD1. The CDR3 runs to 14 residues. Trimming cost V 5 bases and J 3 bases; bases outside gene matches: 6. The germline V gene encodes CDR1 SEHNR and CDR2 FQNEAQ (reference sequence).

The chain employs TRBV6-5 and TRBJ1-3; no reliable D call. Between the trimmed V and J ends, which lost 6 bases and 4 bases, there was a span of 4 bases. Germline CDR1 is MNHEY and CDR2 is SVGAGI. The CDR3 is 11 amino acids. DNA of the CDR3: TGTGCCAGCAGCGGGGGAAACACCATATATTTT. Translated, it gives CASSGGNTIYF.

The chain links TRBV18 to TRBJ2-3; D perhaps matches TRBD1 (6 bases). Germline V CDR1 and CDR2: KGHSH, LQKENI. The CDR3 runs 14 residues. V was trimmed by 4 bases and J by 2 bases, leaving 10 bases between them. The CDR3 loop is CASSHGQLTDTQYF. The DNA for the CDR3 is TGTGCCAGCTCACATGGACAGCTCACAGATACGCAGTATTTT.

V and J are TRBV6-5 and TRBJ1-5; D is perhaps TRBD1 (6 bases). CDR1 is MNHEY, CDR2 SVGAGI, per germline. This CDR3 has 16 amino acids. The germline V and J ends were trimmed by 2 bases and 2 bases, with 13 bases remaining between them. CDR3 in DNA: TGTGCCAGCAGTTACAGAACAGGGTATGGCAATCAGCCCCAGCATTTT. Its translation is CASSYRTGYGNQPQHF.

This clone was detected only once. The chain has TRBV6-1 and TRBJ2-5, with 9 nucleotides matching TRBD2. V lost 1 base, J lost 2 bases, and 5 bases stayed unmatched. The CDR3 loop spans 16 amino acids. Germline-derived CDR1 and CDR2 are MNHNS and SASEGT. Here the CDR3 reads CASSEGPAGGQETQYF. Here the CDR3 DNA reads TGTGCCAGCAGTGAAGGGCCAGCGGGGGGACAAGAGACCCAGTACTTC.

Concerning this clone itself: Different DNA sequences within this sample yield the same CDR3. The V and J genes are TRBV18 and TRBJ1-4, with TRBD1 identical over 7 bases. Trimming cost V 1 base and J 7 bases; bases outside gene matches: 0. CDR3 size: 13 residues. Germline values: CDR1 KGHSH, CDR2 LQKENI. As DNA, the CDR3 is TGTGCCAGCTCACCACGGGACAGTGAAAAACTGTTTTTT. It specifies CASSPRDSEKLFF.

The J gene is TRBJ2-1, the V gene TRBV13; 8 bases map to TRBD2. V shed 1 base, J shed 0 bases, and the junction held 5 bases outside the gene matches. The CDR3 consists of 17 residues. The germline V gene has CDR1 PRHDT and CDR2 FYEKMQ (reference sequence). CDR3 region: CASSLVSGIRSYNEQFF. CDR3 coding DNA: TGTGCCAGCAGCTTAGTTAGCGGGATCCGCTCCTACAATGAGCAGTTCTTC.

CDR3 loop: CASSPGAGGATYEQYF. The CDR3 coding sequence is TGTGCCAGTAGTCCGGGGGCGGGGGGCGCGACCTACGAGCAGTACTTC. The J gene is TRBJ2-7, the V gene TRBV19; 8 nucleotides align to TRBD2. The ends lost 5 bases at V and 2 bases at J; junction bases unmatched: 11. This CDR3 spans 16 amino acids. CDR1 is LNHDA and CDR2 is SQIVND in the germline V gene (reference sequence).

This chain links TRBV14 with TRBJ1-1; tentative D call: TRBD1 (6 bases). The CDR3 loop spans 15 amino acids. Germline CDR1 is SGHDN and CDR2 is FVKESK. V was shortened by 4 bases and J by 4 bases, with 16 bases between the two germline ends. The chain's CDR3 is CASSPLGLGGTEAFF. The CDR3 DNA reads TGTGCCAGCAGCCCCCTGGGTCTAGGGGGCACTGAAGCTTTCTTT.